This T cell receptor beta chain derives from a study of T cells in Graves' hyperthyroidism and ophthalmopathy (dated by TCRdb to about 2019). Turning to the overall study: Peripheral blood was sampled at the time of initial diagnosis, prior to any treatment. A discovery cohort of about 95 patients, fewer than 50 with Graves' ophthalmopathy and roughly 59 with stable Graves' hyperthyroidism, was used to find distinguishing TCR V-J signatures. Prospective prediction of ophthalmopathy was tested in an independent validation cohort of approximately 19 hyperthyroidism patients and roughly 16 patients who later progressed to ophthalmopathy. The 75 to 100 discovery patients were randomly split 7:3 into training and test sets. The study also compared thyroid tissue and blood T-cell repertoires from five or six Graves' hyperthyroidism patients. Following sampling, methimazole starting at 30 mg daily was given to hyperthyroidism patients, and high-dose intravenous methylprednisolone was given to ophthalmopathy patients. TCR Vbeta CDR3 sequencing of approximately 140 peripheral blood samples (over 40 ophthalmopathy, about 80 hyperthyroidism and approximately 17 progressor patients) is reported in the paper. The paper's findings and limits, for the study overall: Blood samples also contained most of the expanded thyroid clonotypes (frequency above 0.001), which suggests that blood repertoires may reflect thyroid immune responses. In validation, progression to ophthalmopathy was predicted by the model with about 70% sensitivity and around 76% specificity, a median of around 6.5 months before onset. Sample size was not statistically predetermined, and investigators were not blinded to group allocation. In cross-validation, a model built on a 13 V-J signature told ophthalmopathy apart from stable hyperthyroidism with 85% to 90% sensitivity and around 83% specificity, and in testing the same model reached 80%/75%.

In the case of this clonotype: Its antigen is not yet known. No qualities accompany the bases; no much larger clone lies one base away.

Hyperthyroidism patients were newly diagnosed, with disease duration under 2 months, and aged 18 to 65 years. Any patient with an uncontrolled infection, another autoimmune disease, pregnancy or lactation was excluded. Diagnoses relied on clinical symptoms, serum thyroxine and TRAb, thyroid ultrasound and orbital computed tomography. For progressor patients, blood was drawn at the first diagnosis of hyperthyroidism, before any ophthalmopathy symptoms had appeared. PBMCs were isolated from about 9.2 ml of fresh peripheral blood by Ficoll-Paque density gradient centrifugation. Progressor patients were first diagnosed with Graves' hyperthyroidism and then developed ophthalmopathy during follow-up. Total RNA was extracted with Trizol reagent, and quality was checked on an Agilent 2100 Bioanalyzer. From the cysteine up to the phenylalanine, the CDR3 has a length of 11 residues. The DNA shown is the 33-base CDR3, in frame from base 1. CDR1 and CDR2 (MNHEY, SVGEGT) derive from the germline V gene. V and J are trimmed by 6 bases and 4 bases, and the gene matches miss 0 bases of the junction.

Amplification of TCR beta CDR3 regions was carried out from RNA transcripts. The TCR CDR3 was subjected to a first round of RT-PCR using the HTBI primer set and the Qiagen OneStep RT-PCR kit. Libraries were constructed in a second round of multiplex PCR, after which size selection and purification were carried out. Sequencing of the libraries was done on an Illumina HiSeq2000 using paired-end 100 bp reads. The authors' pipeline ran thus. SOAPnuke was used to process the raw data, with reads discarded if the reads contained adapters or uncalled bases, had a mean Phred below 15, or lacked an exact constant-primer or identifier match. COPE v1.2.5 was used to merge the high-quality paired reads, and each unique nucleotide sequence was defined as a clonotype. MiTCR v1.1 was used to align the clonotypes against IMGT TRBV, TRBD and TRBJ reference segments. Analysis was restricted to V-J combinations with a frequency above 0.0001, which covered 99% to 99.2% of repertoires. A TCS score was defined as the ratio of F50 (clonal expansion) to E x V (chaos), with BLOSUM62-based TCRdist applied between CDR3 peptides within each V-J. Welch's t-statistics and random forest reduced 514 V-J features to 13, which were used in a naive Bayes classifier (R e1071). The public reads were quality trimmed at Q25 with fastp and then assembled into clones with MiXCR by TCRdb, keeping productive beta chains. Every CDR3 protein is listed once, alongside the most common genes and DNA of its rows. The V and J calls reflect TCRdb's pipeline rather than the authors' work. The sample data list about 130,000 distinct CDR3 sequences, and approximately 20% of these were observed just once. The leading ten clones occupy around 70% of the sample.

This TCR was sampled from a woman aged 50 to 60 with Graves' hyperthyroidism that later progressed to Graves' ophthalmopathy. The sample taken for sequencing was blood. Recombination connected TRBV6-2 or TRBV6-3 to TRBJ2-7; 7 of the junction bases match TRBD1. The CDR3 reads CASRTGYEQYF. The nucleotide sequence is TGTGCCAGCAGGACAGGGTACGAGCAGTACTTC.